This T cell receptor (beta chain) was identified in a study of control samples from healthy donors and cancer patients (TCRdb year 2020). Concerning this clone: The antigen it recognizes is unknown. Base qualities are not provided; no much larger clone lies one nucleotide away.

Library preparation employed the immunoSEQ multiplex PCR assay. This is the immuneACCESS table as TCRdb keeps it, with only in-frame sequences that have V and J called. A part of the clones is gone; compared with another copy, unresolved V genes explain less than half, and the rest is unexplained. The sample table records over 80,000 clones; about 85% of these occur just once. The ten largest clonotypes hold approximately 20% of the sample. CDR1 MGHRA and CDR2 YSYEKL were looked up in the germline V gene. For this chain, trimming is 6 bases at the V end and 2 bases at the J end, and the number of junction bases without a gene match is 6. The CDR3 runs 15 residues from the cysteine to the phenylalanine. Only CDR3 DNA is held: 45 bases, read in frame from base 1.

The rearrangement joined TRBV4-1 to TRBJ2-1; the junction holds 8 bases that match TRBD1. The sequence came from a man aged 25-45 years in good health. The sequenced material came from blood. The sequenced DNA is TGCGCCAGCAGTCTAGGACAGGGTACCTACAATGAGCAGTTCTTC. Its amino acids are CASSLGQGTYNEQFF.